These 10 T cell receptor beta chains share one sample of origin, sequenced in a study of cytotoxic CD8 clonotypes in ibrutinib-treated CLL. Produced via immunoSEQ multiplex PCR; TCRdb's table is partial and in-frame only. The sample lists some 300,000 clones, around four fifths occurring once. The material sequenced was PBMCs, taken before ibrutinib treatment. The receptors were sampled from a human donor with chronic lymphocytic leukemia.

This clone was picked up a small number of times. CDR3 sequence reads: CATSRGAYEQYF. In nucleotides, the CDR3 is TGTGCCACCAGCAGAGGAGCGTACGAGCAGTACTTC. The gene calls are TRBV15 and TRBJ2-7; D remains ambiguous. The CDR3 contains 12 residues. The V end was cut by 1 base, the J end by 4 bases, with 5 bases between. Germline CDR1 is LNHNV and CDR2 is YYDKDF (reference sequence).

The gene calls are TRBV9 and TRBJ2-7; D unresolved. The CDR3 has 14 residues. CDR1 is SGDLS, CDR2 YYNGEE, per germline. The V end lost 0 bases, the J end lost 2 bases, and 9 bases lay between the germline ends. CDR3 bases: TGTGCCAGCAGCGTAGGTACCACCACCTACGAGCAGTACTTC. Its translation is CASSVGTTTYEQYF.

This clone was found a few times. This chain uses TRBV2 with TRBJ2-7, with D possibly TRBD1 on 5 matching bases. The CDR3 totals 13 residues. Trimming removed 7 bases at V and 4 bases at J, with 14 bases between. Germline V gene lookup returns CDR1 SNHLY and CDR2 FYNNEI. DNA for the CDR3: TGTGCCAGCACCCCAAGGGGTACTTACGAGCAGTACTTC. As protein: CASTPRGTYEQYF. The full variable domain, completed using reference TRBV2 and TRBJ2-7, is EPEVTQTPSHQVTQMGQEVILRCVPISNHLYFYWYRQILGQKVEFLVSFYNNEISEKSEIFDDQFSVERPDGSNFTLKIRSTKLEDSAMYFCASTPRGTYEQYFGPGTRLTVT.

The chain links TRBV9 to TRBJ1-2, with 7 bases matching TRBD1. Germline assignment: CDR1 SGDLS and CDR2 YYNGEE. V lost 4 bases, J lost 7 bases, and 4 bases stayed unmatched. The CDR3 loop spans 12 amino acids. Here the CDR3 reads CASSTNRGGYTF. The CDR3 bases are TGTGCCAGCAGCACCAACAGGGGTGGCTACACCTTC.

The V and J genes are TRBV9 and TRBJ2-7, with TRBD2 matching 11 bases. CDR1 is SGDLS, CDR2 YYNGEE, per germline. V dropped 4 bases and J dropped 6; count of bases not matched to a gene: 12. CDR3 size: 16 residues. CDR3 sequence (DNA): TGTGCCAGCAGCCCACGGGGGGTAGCGGGAGGGGTCGAGCAGTACTTC. It codes for CASSPRGVAGGVEQYF.

The chain combines TRBV7-6 with TRBJ2-5; 9 positions match TRBD1. With V trimmed by 5 bases and J by 4 bases, 11 bases remained unmatched. CDR1 SGHVS and CDR2 FNYEAQ come from the germline V gene. This CDR3 region has 16 residues. The CDR3 loop is CASSQRGDRGGETQYF. CDR3 in DNA: TGTGCCAGCAGCCAAAGGGGTGACAGGGGGGGAGAGACCCAGTACTTC.

J is TRBJ1-1 and V is TRBV7-2; D is uncertain. V was pared by 2 bases and J by 5 bases, with 9 bases between. The CDR3 runs to 13 residues. Germline V gene data show CDR1 as SGHTA and CDR2 as FQGNSA. The CDR3 DNA sequence: TGTGCCAGCAGCTTATGGGCCGGGACTGAAGCTTTCTTT. Translating gives CASSLWAGTEAFF.

With respect to this clone: In the same sample, other DNA sequences code for this CDR3. The chain links TRBV6-1 to TRBJ2-3; the D gene is possibly TRBD2 (6 bases). Germline loops: CDR1 MNHNS, CDR2 SASEGT. The CDR3 sequence is 14 residues long. Trimming stripped 4 bases from V and 0 bases from J, with 8 bases between. DNA for the CDR3: TGTGCCAGCAGTGTTCTAGCGAGCACAGATACGCAGTATTTT. Translated, it gives CASSVLASTDTQYF.

The chain employs TRBV7-8 and TRBJ2-5, with unresolved D. The V end lost 2 bases, the J end lost 6 bases, and 1 base lay between the germline ends. The CDR3 spans 10 residues. CDR1 is SGHVS and CDR2 is FQNEAQ in the germline V gene. CDR3 protein: CASSLKTQYF. The CDR3 nucleotides are TGTGCCAGCAGCTTAAAGACCCAGTACTTC.

V gene TRBV28 combines with J gene TRBJ2-1; D is uncertain. V was pared by 6 bases and J by 6 bases, with 3 bases between. CDR1 and CDR2 (germline): MDHEN, SYDVKM. The CDR3 has 10 residues. The CDR3 is CASSRNEQFF. CDR3 DNA sequence: TGTGCCAGCAGCCGCAATGAGCAGTTCTTC. Full variable domain (remainder filled in from reference TRBV28 and TRBJ2-1): DVKVTQSSRYLVKRTGEKVFLECVQDMDHENMFWYRQDPGLGLRLIYFSYDVKMKEKGDIPEGYSVSREKKERFSLILESASTNQTSMYLCASSRNEQFFGPGTRLTVL.